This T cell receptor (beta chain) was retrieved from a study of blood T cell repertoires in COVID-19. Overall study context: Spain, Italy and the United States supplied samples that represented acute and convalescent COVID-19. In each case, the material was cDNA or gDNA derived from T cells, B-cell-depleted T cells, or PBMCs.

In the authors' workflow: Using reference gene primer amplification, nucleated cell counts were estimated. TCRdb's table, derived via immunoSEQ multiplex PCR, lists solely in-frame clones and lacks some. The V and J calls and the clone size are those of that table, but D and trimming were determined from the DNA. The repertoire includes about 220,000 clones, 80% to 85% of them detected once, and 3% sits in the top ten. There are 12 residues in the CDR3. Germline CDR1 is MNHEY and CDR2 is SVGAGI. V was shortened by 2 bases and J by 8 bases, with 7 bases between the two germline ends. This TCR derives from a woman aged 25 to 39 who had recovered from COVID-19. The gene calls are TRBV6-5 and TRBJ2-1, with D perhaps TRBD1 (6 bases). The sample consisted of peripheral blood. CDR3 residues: CASSYGGDEQFF. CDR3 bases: TGTGCCAGCAGTTACGGGGGCGATGAGCAGTTCTTC.